The 30 T cell receptor beta chains below all came from one sample that was sequenced in a study of tumor-infiltrating lymphocytes in primary liver carcinoma. The researchers produced TCR beta cDNA from approximately 550 ng total RNA with a constant-region primer. Slightly modified ARM-PCR, run as three nested multiplex PCR rounds, produced the TCR beta libraries. With TRBV1-TRBV30 forward primers and a C-beta reverse primer, the first two PCR rounds were run for approximately 10 cycles each. TCRdb redid the calling of the multiplex PCR reads with MiXCR, one entry per CDR3 protein. This sample yields about 130,000 distinct CDR3 sequences, of which 64% are seen a single time; around 8.2% belongs to the top ten. The source material, roughly 18-30 mg of unsorted bulk tissue, was used to co-extract RNA and DNA. The sample comprised liver tumor tissue from sampling region 3. This sample's subset: tumor region T3, left-lateral pole. Source of these receptors: a woman aged 55-70 years with primary liver carcinoma and hepatitis B virus infection.

J is TRBJ2-1 and V is TRBV7-2, with D maybe TRBD1 (6 bases). The CDR3 consists of 15 residues. V was clipped by 2 bases and J by 2 bases, with 10 bases between them. The germline gives CDR1 SGHTA, CDR2 FQGNSA. CDR3 sequence reads: CASSLTGNPYNEQFF. The CDR3 region has the DNA TGTGCCAGCAGCTTAACAGGGAATCCCTACAATGAGCAGTTCTTC.

Note on this clonotype: Given a much more abundant clone one base away, this may be a read error. The chain uses TRBV14 and TRBJ1-1; TRBD1 might be the D (5 bases). The V gene's germline CDR1 is SGHDN and CDR2 FVKESK. The CDR3 is made up of 13 amino acids. The CDR3 DNA reads TGTGCCAGCAGCCTAGAATTGGGGACTGAAGTTTTCTTT. Translating it yields CASSLELGTEVFF.

This clonotype was counted ten times or more. This chain uses TRBV29-1 with TRBJ2-2; D gene uncertain. Trimming shortened V by 7 bases and J by 0 bases, and 12 bases separated the two germline ends. This CDR3 region has 14 residues. Germline CDR1 is SQVTM and CDR2 is ANQGSEA. CDR3 region: CSALTASNTGELFF. In nucleotides, the CDR3 is TGCAGCGCCCTAACCGCCTCGAACACCGGGGAGCTGTTTTTT.

This clonotype has a count of ten or more. This chain joins TRBV28 and TRBJ2-4; a possible D gene is TRBD2 (6 bases). This CDR3 region has 14 residues. Germline V gene lookup returns CDR1 MDHEN and CDR2 SYDVKM. V dropped 6 bases and J dropped 7 bases, with 16 bases sitting between them. The CDR3 sequence: CASRVSGVRNIQYF. CDR3 in DNA: TGTGCCAGCAGAGTTAGCGGTGTTCGGAACATTCAGTACTTC.

Turning to this clonotype: The junction and the germline gene differ at one end; a read error may be behind it. The chain couples TRBV29-1 to TRBJ1-1; D is undetermined. Germline CDR1 and CDR2: SQVTM and ANQGSEA. There are 11 residues in the CDR3. DNA of the CDR3: TGCAGCGCTTGTACGAACACTGAAGCTCGCTTT. It yields the protein CSACTNTEARF.

For this clonotype: This may come from a read error, since a much larger clone is one base off. The J gene is TRBJ1-5, the V gene TRBV7-8; D remains unclear. The CDR3 has 15 residues. The germline CDR1 and CDR2 sequences are SGHVS and FQNEAQ. The CDR3 sequence is CANSETQDSNQPQHF. The DNA of the CDR3 is TGTGCCAACAGCGAGACGCAGGATAGCAATCAGCCCCAGCATTTT.

Remarks on this clonotype: A read error is likely, as this CDR3 ends without the conserved phenylalanine or tryptophan. The rearrangement links TRBV11-3 to TRBJ2-3; possible D gene TRBD2, 6 bases. The germline CDR1 and CDR2 sequences are SGHNT and YENEEA. Trimming shortened V by 4 bases and J by 1 base, and 18 bases separated the two germline ends. The CDR3 totals 17 residues. The CDR3 spells CASSSGLTGTGTDTQYS. The CDR3 nucleotides read TGTGCCAGCAGCTCAGGACTAACGGGAACCGGCACAGATACGCAGTATTCT.

This clonotype was picked up one time. At one end, the junction sequence differs from germline, possibly due to a read error. DNA of the CDR3: TGCACCAGCACCATGGGGGAGGGGACTCGTCTAGCCAAAAACATTCAGTACTTC. This codes for CTSTMGEGTRLAKNIQYF. The chain recombines TRBV4-1 with TRBJ2-4; 7 bases map to TRBD2. The CDR3 runs to 18 residues. The germline V gene encodes CDR1 MGHRA and CDR2 YSYEKL.

Note on this clonotype: As the CDR3 is not closed by the conserved phenylalanine or tryptophan, this likely results from a read error. V is TRBV11-2 and J is TRBJ1-2; D gene uncertain. Germline CDR1 reads SGHAT; CDR2 reads FQNNGV. There are 17 residues in the CDR3. CDR3 in DNA: TGTGCAAGCAGCCGAGGTGTAGCAGATACTTCTAACTATGGCTACACCTAC. Protein sequence: CASSRGVADTSNYGYTY.

In its sample, this clonotype was seen once. This clone may be a read error of a much larger clone one base away. This chain connects TRBV6-1 to TRBJ2-2; 9 nucleotides align to TRBD2. The CDR3 loop spans 15 amino acids. CDR1 is MNHNS and CDR2 is SASEGT in the germline V gene. The CDR3 region is CASSEESGRPGDLFF. The CDR3 coding sequence is TGTGCCAGCAGTGAAGAAAGCGGGAGGCCCGGGGATCTGTTTTTT.

With regard to this clonotype: Given a much more abundant clone one base away, this may be a read error. The CDR3 spells CACSPSPGTNEKLFF. In DNA, the CDR3 is TGTGCCTGCAGCCCCTCCCCGGGAACTAATGAAAAACTGTTTTTT. V is TRBV7-8 and J is TRBJ1-4; D is unclear. The CDR3 is 15 amino acids. Germline V gene data show CDR1 as SGHVS and CDR2 as FQNEAQ.

About this clonotype itself: One end of the junction is discordant with germline, which a read error may explain. The chain couples TRBV6-5 to TRBJ1-4; D is undetermined. Germline assignment: CDR1 MNHEY and CDR2 SVGAGI. The CDR3 consists of 14 residues. CDR3 residues: CASSWIATNEKPFF. In DNA form, the CDR3 reads TGTGCCAGCAGTTGGATAGCAACTAATGAAAAACCGTTTTTT.

V is TRBV7-9 and J is TRBJ1-1, with 7 bases fitting TRBD1. The CDR3 covers 14 residues. Germline trimming cut 2 bases from V and 3 bases from J; bases unmatched to any gene: 3. CDR1 is SEHNR, CDR2 FQNEAQ, per germline (reference sequence). The CDR3 DNA reads TGTGCCAGCAGCTTACAGGGGGGACACACTGAAGCTTTCTTT. As protein: CASSLQGGHTEAFF. The full variable domain, rest sourced from reference TRBV7-9 and TRBJ1-1, is DTGVSQNPRHKITKRGQNVTFRCDPISEHNRLYWYRQTLGQGPEFLTYFQNEAQLEKSRLLSDRFSAERPKGSFSTLEIQRTEQGDSAMYLCASSLQGGHTEAFFGQGTRLTVV.

As concerns this clonotype: A clone one base away is much larger, so this may be a read error. The rearrangement uses TRBV6-5 and TRBJ2-2; 11 positions match TRBD2. The CDR3 is made up of 15 amino acids. The germline gives CDR1 MNHEY, CDR2 SVGAGI. This chain's CDR3 is CAGSYWTSGTGELFF. The CDR3 DNA sequence: TGTGCCGGCAGTTACTGGACTAGCGGGACCGGGGAGCTGTTTTTT.

This clonotype came up a few times. A much more abundant neighbour one base away suggests this may be a read error. The chain uses TRBV4-1 and TRBJ2-2; TRBD2 agrees at 7 bases. The CDR3 is made up of 15 amino acids. Germline V CDR1 and CDR2: MGHRA, YSYEKL. The CDR3 DNA reads as TGCGCCAGCAACCAAGAAGGCGGGAGAACCGGGGAGCTGTTTTTT. Amino acid sequence: CASNQEGGRTGELFF.

This clonotype was counted at least ten times. The J gene is TRBJ1-2, the V gene TRBV4-1, with D tentatively TRBD1 (6 bases). With 2 bases removed from V and 6 bases from J, the gap between germline ends came to 19 bases. This CDR3 is built from 16 residues. In germline, CDR1 is MGHRA, CDR2 YSYEKL. CDR3 nucleotide sequence: TGCGCCAGCAGCCAACCTCCAAAAACAGGGCGGGATGGCTACACCTTC. Translation: CASSQPPKTGRDGYTF.

Concerning this clonotype itself: This clone may be a read error of a much larger clone one base away. The chain has TRBV5-6 and TRBJ2-3, with D unresolved. The CDR3 runs 15 residues. The V gene's germline CDR1 is SGHDT and CDR2 YYEEEE. The CDR3 is CVSSPSSGSTDTQYF. CDR3 nucleotide sequence: TGTGTCAGCAGCCCCTCGAGTGGTAGCACAGATACGCAGTATTTT.

This clonotype was picked up a small number of times. The chain links TRBV5-1 to TRBJ2-5, with D maybe TRBD2 (5 bases). This CDR3 has 14 amino acids. The germline V gene has CDR1 SGHRS and CDR2 YFSETQ. Trimming removed 3 bases from V and 4 bases from J, with 13 bases in between. This chain's CDR3 is CASSSTRPPETQYF. CDR3 DNA sequence: TGCGCCAGCAGCTCCACTAGGCCTCCAGAGACCCAGTACTTC. Full variable domain (outside the CDR3, taken from reference TRBV5-1 and TRBJ2-5): KAGVTQTPRYLIKTRGQQVTLSCSPISGHRSVSWYQQTPGQGLQFLFEYFSETQRNKGNFPGRFSGRQFSNSRSEMNVSTLELGDSALYLCASSSTRPPETQYFGPGTRLLVL.

On this clonotype itself: A read error is likely, as this CDR3 ends without the conserved phenylalanine or tryptophan. This chain uses TRBV24-1 with TRBJ2-3; D perhaps matches TRBD2 (7 bases). The CDR3 consists of 16 residues. The germline V gene encodes CDR1 KGHDR and CDR2 SFDVKD. Trimming removed 3 bases from V and 0 bases from J, with 12 bases in between. This chain's CDR3 is CATSDRGGHSTDTQYL. The CDR3 DNA reads TGTGCCACCAGTGATAGGGGGGGGCATAGCACAGATACGCAGTATCTT.

This clonotype has a count of ten or more. V is TRBV29-1 and J is TRBJ1-2; TRBD1 matches at 8 bases. With 0 bases clipped from V and 7 bases from J, the junction kept 10 bases outside the gene matches. This CDR3 has 15 amino acids. CDR1 and CDR2 (germline): SQVTM, ANQGSEA. The CDR3 coding sequence is TGCAGCGTTGAAGATCGTTCAGGGGGCTTTGGTGGCTACACCTTC. This sequence encodes CSVEDRSGGFGGYTF.

The sample holds many counts of this clonotype. The V and J genes are TRBV6-6 and TRBJ2-7; perhaps D is TRBD1 or TRBD2 (7 bases each). There are 16 residues in the CDR3. V gave up 0 bases and J gave up 2 bases, with 14 bases separating them. Germline-derived CDR1 and CDR2 are MNHNY and SVGAGI (reference sequence). CDR3 protein: CASSYSGGTATYEQYF. For the CDR3, the DNA is TGTGCCAGCAGTTACTCGGGGGGGACAGCTACCTACGAGCAGTACTTC.

Note on this clonotype: The junction differs from germline at one of its ends, possibly a read error. CDR3 sequence: CSVRTGGDTGGLFF. The CDR3 DNA reads as TGCAGCGTGCGGACAGGGGGGGACACCGGGGGGCTGTTTTTT. The chain links TRBV29-1 to TRBJ2-2, with TRBD1 identical over 10 bases. Per the germline V gene, CDR1 is SQVTM and CDR2 is ANQGSEA. CDR3 size: 14 residues.

A word on this clonotype: The junction departs from germline at one end; a sequencing error may be responsible. The chain is built from TRBV28 and TRBJ2-5; 7 bases are shared with TRBD1. Germline V gene sequence: CDR1 MDHEN, CDR2 SYDVKM. The CDR3 loop spans 16 amino acids. For the CDR3, the DNA is TGTGCCAGCAGTTCAGGGTCGGGACAGATCCAAGAGGCCCAGTACTTC. Its protein is CASSSGSGQIQEAQYF.

This clonotype was recorded at least ten times. The rearrangement uses TRBV12-5 and TRBJ2-2, with 12 nucleotides matching TRBD2. CDR1 is LGHNT, CDR2 FRNRAP, per germline. With 6 bases clipped from V and 4 bases from J, the junction kept 3 bases outside the gene matches. This CDR3 has 15 amino acids. The CDR3 DNA reads as TGTGCTAGTGGACTAGCGGGAGGACTCACCGGGGAGCTGTTTTTT. This gives the protein CASGLAGGLTGELFF.

The chain has TRBV18 and TRBJ2-1; 10 positions match TRBD1. This CDR3 comprises 16 residues. Germline values: CDR1 KGHSH, CDR2 LQKENI. Unmatched junction bases numbered 11, after V lost 4 bases and J lost 8 bases. The CDR3 sequence: CASSLSGDRGRDEQFF. Written as DNA, the CDR3 is TGTGCCAGCTCACTTAGTGGGGACAGGGGTCGAGATGAGCAGTTCTTC.

This clonotype was observed a handful of times. It may be a read error: a sequence one base away is much more abundant. This chain links TRBV6-6 with TRBJ1-5; D is possibly TRBD1 (5 bases). CDR1 and CDR2 from the germline V gene are MNHNY and SVGAGI (reference sequence). This CDR3 contains 13 residues. The CDR3 spells CAGSYRTDQPQHF. The DNA of the CDR3 is TGTGCCGGCAGTTACAGGACCGATCAGCCCCAGCATTTT.

A remark on this clonotype: One junction end does not reproduce the germline sequence, and a read error may be involved. The CDR3 DNA follows: TGTACCAGCAGGATAAGACTAGGGCCCTCCTACGAGCAGTACTTC. Its protein is CTSRIRLGPSYEQYF. This chain uses TRBV28 with TRBJ2-7; D perhaps matches TRBD2 (6 bases). Germline CDR1 is MDHEN and CDR2 is SYDVKM. The CDR3 covers 15 residues.

Concerning this clonotype itself: A much larger clonotype is one base distant, so this may be a read error. The chain employs TRBV12-3 or TRBV12-4 and TRBJ2-7, with D uncertain. The length of the CDR3 is 12 residues. V dropped 6 bases and J dropped 4 bases, with 10 bases sitting between them. The CDR3 protein is CASRTREYEQYF. CDR3 sequence (DNA): TGTGCCAGCAGGACCAGAGAATACGAGCAGTACTTC.

On this clonotype itself: A much larger clone is a single base away; this may be a read error. J is TRBJ2-7 and V is TRBV10-1; D gene uncertain. The CDR3 is made up of 13 amino acids. The V gene's germline CDR1 is WNHNN and CDR2 SYGVQD (reference sequence). The CDR3 DNA follows: TGCGTCAGCAGTGAAGACCGTTCCTACGAGCAGTACTTC. Translation: CVSSEDRSYEQYF.

In its sample, this clonotype was seen once. One junction end disagrees with the germline gene, perhaps due to a read error. V is TRBV11-2 and J is TRBJ2-1; no clear D. The CDR3 contains 16 residues. The germline CDR1 and CDR2 sequences are SGHAT and FQNNGV. In DNA, the CDR3 is TGTGCCAGCAGCCCTCTCCTAGTGGGATCCTTCAATGAGCAGTCCTTC. The encoded protein is CASSPLLVGSFNEQSF.